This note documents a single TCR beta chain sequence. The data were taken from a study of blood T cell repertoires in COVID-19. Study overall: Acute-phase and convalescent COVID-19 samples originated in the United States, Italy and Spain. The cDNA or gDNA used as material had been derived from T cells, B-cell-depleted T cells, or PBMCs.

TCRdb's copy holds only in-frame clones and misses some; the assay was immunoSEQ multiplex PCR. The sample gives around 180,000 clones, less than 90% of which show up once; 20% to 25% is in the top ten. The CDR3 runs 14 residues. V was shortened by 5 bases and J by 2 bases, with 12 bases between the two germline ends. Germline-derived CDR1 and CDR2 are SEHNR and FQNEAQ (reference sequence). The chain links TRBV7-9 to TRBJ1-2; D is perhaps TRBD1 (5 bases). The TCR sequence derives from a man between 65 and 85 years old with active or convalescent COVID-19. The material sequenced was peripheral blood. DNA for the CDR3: TGTGCCAGCAGCGGCCGGACAAGAAACTATGGCTACACCTTC. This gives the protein CASSGRTRNYGYTF.